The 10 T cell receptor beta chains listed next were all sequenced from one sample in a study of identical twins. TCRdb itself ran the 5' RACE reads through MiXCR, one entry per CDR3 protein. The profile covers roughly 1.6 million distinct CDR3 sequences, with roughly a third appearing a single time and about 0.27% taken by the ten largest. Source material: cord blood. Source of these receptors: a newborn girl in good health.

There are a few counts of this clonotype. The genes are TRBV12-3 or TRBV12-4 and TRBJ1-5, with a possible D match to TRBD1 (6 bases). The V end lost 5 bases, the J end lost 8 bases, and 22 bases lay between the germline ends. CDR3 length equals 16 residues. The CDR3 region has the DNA TGTGCCAGCAGTCCCGCCGGAAGGGGGGGCATGAAGCCCCAGCATTTT. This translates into CASSPAGRGGMKPQHF.

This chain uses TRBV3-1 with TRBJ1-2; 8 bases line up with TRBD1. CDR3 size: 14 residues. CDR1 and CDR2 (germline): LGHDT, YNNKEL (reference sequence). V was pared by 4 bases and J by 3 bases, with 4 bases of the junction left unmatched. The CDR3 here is CASSRVQGDYGYTF. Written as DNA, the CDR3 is TGTGCCAGCAGCCGGGTACAGGGGGACTATGGCTACACCTTC.

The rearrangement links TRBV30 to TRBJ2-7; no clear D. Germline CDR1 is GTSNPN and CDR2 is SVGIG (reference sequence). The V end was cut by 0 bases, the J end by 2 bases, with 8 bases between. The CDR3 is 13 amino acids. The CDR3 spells CAWSVRYTYEQYF. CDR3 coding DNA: TGTGCCTGGAGTGTACGCTACACCTACGAGCAGTACTTC.

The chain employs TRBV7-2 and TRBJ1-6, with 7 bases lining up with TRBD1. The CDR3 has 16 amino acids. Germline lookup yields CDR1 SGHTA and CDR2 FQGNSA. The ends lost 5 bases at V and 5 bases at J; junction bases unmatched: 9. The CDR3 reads CASSRRQGRNNSPLHF. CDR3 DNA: TGTGCCAGCAGCCGTCGACAGGGACGGAATAATTCACCCCTCCACTTT.

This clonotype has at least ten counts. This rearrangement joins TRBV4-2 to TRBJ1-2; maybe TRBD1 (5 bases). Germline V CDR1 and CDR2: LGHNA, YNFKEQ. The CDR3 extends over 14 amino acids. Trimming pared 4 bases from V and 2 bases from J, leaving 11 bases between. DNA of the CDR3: TGTGCCAGCAGCCCCCCGGGACGCAACTATGGCTACACCTTC. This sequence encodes CASSPPGRNYGYTF.

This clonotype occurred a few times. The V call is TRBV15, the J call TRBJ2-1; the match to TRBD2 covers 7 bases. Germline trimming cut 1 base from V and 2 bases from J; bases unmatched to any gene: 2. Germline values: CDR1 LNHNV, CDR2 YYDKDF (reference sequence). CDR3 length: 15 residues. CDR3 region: CATSRASGAYNEQFF. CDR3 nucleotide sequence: TGTGCCACCAGCAGAGCTAGCGGAGCCTACAATGAGCAGTTCTTC.

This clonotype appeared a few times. DNA of the CDR3: TGCAGTGCTAGAGATCTCGGGGGTAGCTATGGCTACACCTTC. This sequence encodes CSARDLGGSYGYTF. The chain recombines TRBV20-1 with TRBJ1-2, with D possibly matching TRBD1 (5 bases). CDR1 is DFQATT and CDR2 is SNEGSKA in the germline V gene (reference sequence). The length of the CDR3 is 14 residues. V lost 0 bases and J lost 4, with 12 bases in between.

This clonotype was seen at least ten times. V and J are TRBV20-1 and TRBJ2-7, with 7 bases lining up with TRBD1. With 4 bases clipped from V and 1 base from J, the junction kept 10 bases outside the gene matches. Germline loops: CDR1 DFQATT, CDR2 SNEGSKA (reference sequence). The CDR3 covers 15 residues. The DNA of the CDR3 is TGCAGTGCTACCCACGCAGGGGGTGATTCCTACGAGCAGTACTTC. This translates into CSATHAGGDSYEQYF.

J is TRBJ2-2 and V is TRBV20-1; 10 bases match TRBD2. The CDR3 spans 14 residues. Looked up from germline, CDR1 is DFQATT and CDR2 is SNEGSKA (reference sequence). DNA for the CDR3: TGCAGCGCTGTAGCGGGGGGGAACACCGGGGAGCTGTTTTTT. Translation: CSAVAGGNTGELFF.

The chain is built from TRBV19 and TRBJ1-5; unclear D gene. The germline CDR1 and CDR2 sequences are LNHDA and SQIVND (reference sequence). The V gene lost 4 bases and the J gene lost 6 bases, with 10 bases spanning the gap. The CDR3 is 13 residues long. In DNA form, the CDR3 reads TGTGCCAGTAGTACCCGGACCAGTCAGCCCCAGCATTTT. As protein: CASSTRTSQPQHF.